This TCR beta chain was sequenced for a study of blood T cell repertoires in COVID-19 (TCRdb year 2020). Regarding the research as a whole: Collaborator samples came from the United States, Italy and Spain and covered acute and convalescent phases of COVID-19. The material from the prospective study consisted of cDNA or gDNA derived from T cells, B-cell-depleted T cells, or PBMCs. The dataset comprised deeply sampled blood TCRbeta repertoires from subjects exposed to, actively infected with, or recovered from COVID-19. The repertoires were released in a freely available public database intended as a resource for research on the immune response to SARS-CoV-2. The samples were drawn from two sources: the first 160 participants of the ongoing ImmuneRACE study, and 1,000 to 1,500 subjects contributed by 6 global collaborators. Nearly every sample came with metadata listing a de-identified subject ID, COVID-19 status, age in years and sex. Where available, HLA class I and class II types were obtained from metadata supplied by the sample provider rather than from assay-based typing.

Enrolling through a virtual design, the prospective study's participants ranged in age from roughly 18 to 95 years and lived across 24 United States geographic areas. In the prospective study, cohorts were assigned on the basis of participant-reported clinical history obtained from a screening survey and a study questionnaire. Each participant in the prospective study had whole blood, serum and a nasopharyngeal or oropharyngeal swab collected by mobile phlebotomists. Participants in the prospective study had the option to provide additional blood draws and questionnaires over a roughly 2-month period. Blood samples from the prospective study were shipped frozen or at room temperature prior to DNA extraction. The count of this clone is one. No antigen is known for it. No base-level quality is on record; no much larger clone is a single base apart. The full study reports these points: The quantity of clinical and demographic metadata differed by source and by participant and was supplied without curation.

CDR1 and CDR2 were assigned from the germline V gene (reference sequence) as LNHDA and SQIVND. The cysteine opens and the phenylalanine closes a CDR3 of 14 amino acids. Just the 42-base CDR3 DNA is kept, in frame starting at base 1. V is clipped by 7 bases and J by 2 bases, and the sequence between their germline boundaries is 11 bases long. The immunoSEQ Assay, a bias-controlled multiplex PCR, was used to amplify TCRbeta CDR3 regions from genomic DNA. The paper's data handling went like this. Within the assay, amplification of reference gene primers was used to estimate how many nucleated cells each sample contained. To quantify the absolute abundance of each unique TCRbeta CDR3 rearrangement, sequence reads were collapsed and filtered. For each sample, productive Simpson clonality was calculated by taking the square root of Simpson's diversity index across productive rearrangements. TCRdb limited this immuneACCESS table to in-frame rearrangements with V and J called. A share of clones is missing; checked studies link under half to unresolved V genes, and the rest is unexplained. The V and J calls and clone size come from that table; D and trimming were worked out from the DNA. The sample yields over 200,000 clones; approximately 81% were counted once. In total, the top ten clones hold 8% to 9% of the sample.

The receptor's source is a woman between 45 and 65 years old with acute COVID-19. The V and J genes are TRBV19 and TRBJ2-2; the D gene is perhaps TRBD2, on 5 matching bases. Sequenced sample: PBMCs or T cells enriched from blood (not recorded which). The sequenced DNA is TGTGCCAGTAATCGGGAACCAAACACCGGGGAGCTGTTTTTT. Translated, it gives CASNREPNTGELFF.